The TCR beta chain under discussion was sequenced for a study of cytomegalovirus exposure and HLA in healthy donors. Comment on this clone: Its antigen is unknown. The junction and the germline gene differ at one end; a read error may be behind it.

The PCR ran on 60 Vbeta and 13 Jbeta primers. Generated by immunoSEQ multiplex PCR, the TCRdb table keeps only in-frame clones and is missing some. The table includes fewer than 200,000 clones, about 90% detected once. Germline V gene sequence: CDR1 SSHAT, CDR2 FNYEAQ (reference sequence). The CDR3 runs to 15 residues. General observations from the study: As a later analysis showed, a missense DCLRE1C variant was linked to trimming of TCR beta V- and J-genes. The study recorded 164 TCR beta chains that were cytomegalovirus-associated. A prior analysis recorded that most TCR beta V segments were productive about 90% or about 30% of the time.

The specimen was PBMCs. The receptor was isolated from a girl less than two years old in good health and CMV-seronegative. V gene TRBV7-7 combines with J gene TRBJ2-7; D may be TRBD2 (6 bases). CDR3 sequence: CASSHGAGGTYEQYF. The CDR3 nucleotides read TGTGCTAGCAGCCATGGGGCAGGCGGGACCTACGAGCAGTACTTC.